These T cell receptor beta chains were read from a single sample in a study of T-cell reconstitution after alpha-beta-depleted transplantation in children. Each CDR3 protein is one row after TCRdb ran MiXCR on the PCR reads. Of around 480,000 distinct CDR3 sequences in the sample, about 30% were seen once. Here the sequenced sample was PBMCs from the stem cell graft donor, taken from the stem cell graft. Every receptor here comes from a human donor who donated a stem cell graft to a child with aplastic anemia. Each CDR3 is given with its conserved first and last residue. Fields, in order: J gene, clone size, D gene, V gene, CDR3 DNA, CDR3 protein. D genes are given only for firm matches. A clone size is listed for some rows: how often the clone was seen (once, few, many), or a class if it is expanded.

TRBJ1-1 | few | - | TRBV13 | TGTGCCAGCAGCTTATTGGGGGTTGGCACTGAAGCTTTCTTT | CASSLLGVGTEAFF
TRBJ2-5 | few | - | TRBV29-1 | TGCAGCGTTGAGGGGGCCGGAGAGACCCAGTACTTC | CSVEGAGETQYF
TRBJ2-1 | - | TRBD2 | TRBV10-2 | TGCGCCAGCAAGGGTAGAACTAGCGAGGGAAATGAGCAGTTCTTC | CASKGRTSEGNEQFF
TRBJ1-1 | - | - | TRBV4-1 | TGCGCCAGCAGCCAAGATCCGCCGGGCACTGAAGCTTTCTTT | CASSQDPPGTEAFF
TRBJ2-2 | - | - | TRBV5-1 | TGCGCCAGCACCCCTGGGGCGCTAAACACCGGGGAGCTGTTTTTT | CASTPGALNTGELFF
TRBJ1-3 | many | TRBD1 | TRBV7-2 | TGTGCCAGCGGACACGGGACAGATGGAAACACCATATATTTT | CASGHGTDGNTIYF
TRBJ2-5 | - | - | TRBV5-4 | TGTGCCAGCAGCGAAGTTACCCAAGAGACCCAGTACTTC | CASSEVTQETQYF
TRBJ2-5 | - | TRBD1 | TRBV28 | TGTGCCAGCAGGCCCAGTAGGACAGGGCCTCCGTGGGGCCAGTACTTC | CASRPSRTGPPWGQYF
TRBJ2-1 | - | TRBD1 | TRBV6-2/TRBV6-3 | TGTGCCAGCAGCCCTATTAGGGGACAGGGGATCGATGAGCAGTTCTTC | CASSPIRGQGIDEQFF
TRBJ2-4 | - | - | TRBV20-1 | TGCAGTGCTAGTGCGGGACACCTAGCCAAAAACATTCAGTACTTC | CSASAGHLAKNIQYF
TRBJ2-1 | - | - | TRBV7-8 | TGTGCCAGCCGACCGGACAGTCTATTGCTTGGGGAGCAGTTCTTC | CASRPDSLLLGEQFF
TRBJ2-1 | few | - | TRBV9 | TGTGCCAGCAGCACCGCTGACAGGCCTAATTGGCAGCAGTTCTTC | CASSTADRPNWQQFF
TRBJ2-7 | few | TRBD2 | TRBV20-1 | TGCAGTGGGTCACTAGCGGGAGCCCGCGAGCAGTACTTC | CSGSLAGAREQYF
TRBJ1-1 | - | - | TRBV12-1 | TGTGCCAGCAGCTTTGGTGACAGGGGCACTGAAGCTTTCTTT | CASSFGDRGTEAFF
TRBJ1-2 | few | - | TRBV20-1 | TGCAGTGCTAGAGATTTTAATAACTATGGCTACACCTTC | CSARDFNNYGYTF
TRBJ2-7 | - | - | TRBV11-2 | TGTGCCAGCAGCTCCATCCGACTTACGGGGGAGTCCTCCTACGAGCAGTACTTC | CASSSIRLTGESSYEQYF
TRBJ2-3 | - | - | TRBV2 | TGTGCCAGCAGACCTCTTTTGGGCACAGATACGCAGTATTTT | CASRPLLGTDTQYF
TRBJ1-1 | few | - | TRBV20-1 | TGCAGTGCTAGATTAATGGGGGGCTCTCTCACTGAAGCTTTCTTT | CSARLMGGSLTEAFF
TRBJ1-5 | many | - | TRBV12-3/TRBV12-4 | TGTGCCAGCAGTCCTTCGGGGGGAGGCAATCAGCCCCAGCATTTT | CASSPSGGGNQPQHF
TRBJ1-1 | - | - | TRBV6-2/TRBV6-3 | TGTGCCAGCAGCCGGAACAGCCTTAACACTGAAGCTTTCTTT | CASSRNSLNTEAFF
TRBJ2-1 | - | TRBD2 | TRBV4-3 | TGCGCCAGCAGCCAAGATGAGACTAGCTCTGCGGAGAGCTCCTACAATGAGCAGTTCTTC | CASSQDETSSAESSYNEQFF
TRBJ2-1 | - | TRBD2 | TRBV7-2 | TGTGCCAGCAGCTTAGCCCTAGGGACTAGCGGGAGCTACAATGAGCAGTTCTTC | CASSLALGTSGSYNEQFF
TRBJ2-7 | - | TRBD2 | TRBV5-5 | TGTGCCAGCAGCTTGGAGGGCGGGAGGGCCTTCTACGAGCAGTACTTC | CASSLEGGRAFYEQYF
TRBJ1-1 | - | - | TRBV6-1 | TGTGCCAGCAGTGATAAGGGGAACACTGAAGCTTTCTTT | CASSDKGNTEAFF
TRBJ2-1 | - | - | TRBV29-1 | TGCAGCGTTAGAAGTATCTCCTACAATGAGCAGTTCTTC | CSVRSISYNEQFF
TRBJ2-2 | - | - | TRBV14 | TGTGCCAGCAGCCCGCGTGAAGTCTTCACATTTACCGGGGAGCTGTTTTTT | CASSPREVFTFTGELFF
TRBJ2-7 | - | TRBD1 | TRBV7-6 | TGTGCCAGCAGCTTACGGACAGGGGAGGACGAGCAGTACTTC | CASSLRTGEDEQYF
TRBJ2-3 | few | - | TRBV9 | TGTGCCAGCAGCTCCCGAGGATTCACAGATACGCAGTATTTT | CASSSRGFTDTQYF
TRBJ2-1 | few | TRBD2 | TRBV9 | TGTGCCAGCAGCGTCGGCCTAGCGGACAATGAGCAGTTCTTC | CASSVGLADNEQFF
TRBJ1-1 | few | - | TRBV7-2 | TGTGCCAGCAGCTTAGGGGTAGGGGCGAACACTGAAGCTTTCTTT | CASSLGVGANTEAFF
TRBJ2-3 | few | TRBD2 | TRBV20-1 | TGCAGTGTACTGGGCGGGAGTGGGCCCACAGATACGCAGTATTTT | CSVLGGSGPTDTQYF
TRBJ2-1 | - | - | TRBV6-5 | TGTGCCAGCAGTTTCAGAGGGGGGGATAATGAGCAGTTCTTC | CASSFRGGDNEQFF
TRBJ1-2 | few | - | TRBV10-3 | TGTGCCATCAGCGGACAGATCTATGGCTACACCTTC | CAISGQIYGYTF
TRBJ1-4 | few | TRBD1 | TRBV15 | TGTGCCACCAGGGGACAGGATAGACTGTTTTTT | CATRGQDRLFF
TRBJ2-3 | - | - | TRBV5-4 | TGTGCCAGCAGCTTCTCTTTTGGGGGAACAGATACGCAGTATTTT | CASSFSFGGTDTQYF
TRBJ1-2 | - | TRBD1 | TRBV30 | TGTGCCTGGAGGGGACAGGGGGCGTTCTCTTTTGGCTACACCTTC | CAWRGQGAFSFGYTF
TRBJ1-3 | few | - | TRBV6-1 | TGTGCCACCCACCGCAACAGTTTTTCTGGAAACACCATATATTTT | CATHRNSFSGNTIYF
TRBJ1-2 | - | TRBD1 | TRBV25-1 | TGTGCCAGCAGTGAGCCAGGGGGGCACAGGGGCTACACCTTC | CASSEPGGHRGYTF
TRBJ1-5 | - | - | TRBV18 | TGTGCCAGCTCACCAATACAGAACCCAGCCGAGCCCCAGCATTTT | CASSPIQNPAEPQHF
TRBJ2-7 | - | TRBD2 | TRBV28 | TGTGCCAGCAGTTTAGCTGGGACTAGCGGCTACGAGCAGTACTTC | CASSLAGTSGYEQYF
TRBJ2-7 | few | - | TRBV12-3/TRBV12-4 | TGTGCCAGCAGGAGCTACTACGAGCAGTACTTC | CASRSYYEQYF
TRBJ2-5 | - | - | TRBV6-1 | TGTGCCAGCAGTGAAATTCTGGGCTCGCGGCCCCTCCAAGAGACCCAGTACTTC | CASSEILGSRPLQETQYF
TRBJ2-3 | few | - | TRBV5-4 | TGTGCCAGCGCCGGGCAGGGCACAGATACGCAGTATTTT | CASAGQGTDTQYF
TRBJ2-3 | - | TRBD2 | TRBV29-1 | TGCAGCGTTGATTGGACTAGTTCCACAGATACGCAGTATTTT | CSVDWTSSTDTQYF
TRBJ2-1 | - | - | TRBV7-9 | TGTGCCAGCAGCTTAGCGCAGACCGTAACGAGGGAGCAGTTCTTC | CASSLAQTVTREQFF
TRBJ2-7 | - | - | TRBV5-6 | TGTGCCAGCAGCTTATTTCCTACCTCCTACGAGCAGTACTTC | CASSLFPTSYEQYF
TRBJ2-5 | few | - | TRBV5-4 | TGTGCCAGCAGCTCTGCTCGGGACAACCAAGAGACCCAGTACTTC | CASSSARDNQETQYF
TRBJ1-1 | - | - | TRBV12-3/TRBV12-4 | TGTGCCAGCAGTTTGAGGCAGATGAACACTGAAGCTTTCTTT | CASSLRQMNTEAFF
TRBJ2-3 | - | - | TRBV11-2 | TGTGCCAGCAGCTTAGATTCGTGGGGGGTCAACACAGATACGCAGTATTTT | CASSLDSWGVNTDTQYF
TRBJ1-2 | few | - | TRBV27 | TGTGCCAGCAGTTTTACCACAGGGCGCTATGGCTACACCTTC | CASSFTTGRYGYTF
TRBJ2-1 | - | - | TRBV4-3 | TGCGCCAGCAGCCAAGACACGTTGGGGCCTGGGGATGAGCAGTTCTTC | CASSQDTLGPGDEQFF
TRBJ2-2 | few | TRBD1 | TRBV28 | TGTGCCAGCAGTTGGGGGACAGGGGTTCGTACCGGGGAGCTGTTTTTT | CASSWGTGVRTGELFF
TRBJ2-1 | few | TRBD2 | TRBV12-3/TRBV12-4 | TGTGCCAGCAGTTTTGGTTTGAGCGGAGCGGGAGTGTACAATGAGCAGTTCTTC | CASSFGLSGAGVYNEQFF
TRBJ2-3 | few | - | TRBV9 | TGTGCCAGCAGCGTAGAGGCAGGGATTTTCCCCACAGATACGCAGTATTTT | CASSVEAGIFPTDTQYF
TRBJ2-2 | - | - | TRBV7-6 | TGTGCCAGCAGCCCCCCGACAGCGAGAAACACCGGGGAGCTGTTTTTT | CASSPPTARNTGELFF